The 13 T cell receptor beta chains reported below all come from one sample, sequenced in a study of glioma-infiltrating T cells. TCR alpha and beta CDR3 regions were amplified from RNA using iRepertoire nested multiplex PCR. TCRdb re-derived calls from the multiplex PCR reads in MiXCR, one entry per CDR3 protein. Among a few hundred thousand distinct CDR3 sequences listed, roughly 41% were seen once. Sequenced material: glioma tissue, nonneoplastic brain tissue, or PBMCs (not recorded which). The receptors were gathered from a human donor with low-grade glioma or glioblastoma, undergoing nonglioma brain surgery, or in good health (not recorded which).

The gene calls are TRBV20-1 and TRBJ1-2; D gene ambiguous. V dropped 1 base and J dropped 0 bases, with 6 bases sitting between them. This CDR3 is 13 amino acids long. Looked up from germline, CDR1 is DFQATT and CDR2 is SNEGSKA (reference sequence). CDR3 region: CSARASANYGYTF. CDR3 sequence (DNA): TGCAGTGCTAGAGCGTCAGCTAACTATGGCTACACCTTC.

V usage is TRBV11-1 and J usage is TRBJ1-2; tentatively, D is TRBD1 (5 bases). V lost 6 bases to trimming and J lost 6 bases, with 11 bases between them. The V gene's germline CDR1 is SGHAT and CDR2 FQDESV (reference sequence). The CDR3 sequence is 12 residues long. CDR3: CASRGTDDGYTF. The CDR3 coding sequence is TGTGCCAGCAGAGGGACTGACGATGGCTACACCTTC.

This clonotype has more than one count but fewer than ten. The CDR3, as DNA: TGTGCCAGCAGCAATCGACTAGCGAACTCCTACGAGCAGTACTTC. This codes for CASSNRLANSYEQYF. The chain couples TRBV7-2 to TRBJ2-7; 8 nucleotides line up with TRBD2. V lost 5 bases and J lost 0; bases outside the gene matches: 6. The CDR3 is 15 amino acids. CDR1 and CDR2 (germline): SGHTA, FQGNSA.

This clonotype has a count of ten or more. The J gene is TRBJ2-7, the V gene TRBV28; TRBD2 agrees at 11 bases. The CDR3 length is 17 residues. Germline trimming cut 1 base from V and 2 bases from J; bases unmatched to any gene: 7. Germline CDR1 MDHEN, CDR2 SYDVKM. The chain's CDR3 is CASSLFRGLAVTYEQYF. The DNA for the CDR3 is TGTGCCAGCAGTTTATTCAGGGGACTAGCGGTAACCTACGAGCAGTACTTC. The full variable domain, in which reference TRBV28 and TRBJ2-7 provide the parts outside the CDR3, is DVKVTQSSRYLVKRTGEKVFLECVQDMDHENMFWYRQDPGLGLRLIYFSYDVKMKEKGDIPEGYSVSREKKERFSLILESASTNQTSMYLCASSLFRGLAVTYEQYFGPGTRLTVT.

This clonotype was seen many times. V usage is TRBV6-2 or TRBV6-3 and J usage is TRBJ2-5, with D maybe TRBD1 (6 bases). CDR3 length equals 14 residues. Germline CDR1 is MNHEY and CDR2 is SVGEGT. V was cut by 4 bases and J by 4 bases, with 13 bases left in between. The CDR3 DNA reads TGTGCCAGCAGTTCCAGGACAGTTCGAGAGACCCAGTACTTC. Encoded protein: CASSSRTVRETQYF.

The chain carries TRBV5-4 and TRBJ2-1; D gene uncertain. V lost 0 bases and J 6 bases, leaving 4 bases between the germline ends. Germline V gene sequence: CDR1 SGHNT, CDR2 YYREEE (reference sequence). The CDR3 extends over 12 amino acids. The CDR3 DNA sequence: TGTGCCAGCAGCTTGGCGTCCAATGAGCAGTTCTTC. Translating gives CASSLASNEQFF.

The V and J genes are TRBV7-2 and TRBJ2-5; D not resolved. This CDR3 contains 14 residues. Trimming cost V 7 bases and J 5 bases, with 17 bases left between them. CDR1 is SGHTA and CDR2 is FQGNSA in the germline V gene. The CDR3 DNA reads as TGTGCCAGCAACTTCTACGACGCGAGGGAGACCCAGTACTTC. It encodes CASNFYDARETQYF.

This clonotype showed up many times. V gene TRBV28 combines with J gene TRBJ2-5, with TRBD2 matching over 7 bases. Germline CDR1 MDHEN, CDR2 SYDVKM. The CDR3 length is 16 residues. The junction had 9 bases not matched to a gene; V was cut back by 4 bases and J by 1 base. In DNA, the CDR3 is TGTGCCAGCAGTTACCTCTCTAGCGGCGCCCAAGAGACCCAGTACTTC. It yields the protein CASSYLSSGAQETQYF.

This clonotype showed up just a few times. V and J are TRBV4-2 and TRBJ2-3; D is unresolved. V shed 1 base and J shed 4 bases, with 18 bases lying between them. The CDR3 is 17 residues long. Germline CDR1 is LGHNA and CDR2 is YNFKEQ. CDR3 nucleotide sequence: TGTGCCAGCAGCCAAGCGGAAGGTGGCGCCCCCCCAGATACGCAGTATTTT. Its translation is CASSQAEGGAPPDTQYF.

The genes are TRBV2 and TRBJ2-1, with D possibly TRBD2 on 5 matching bases. Germline V lookup: CDR1 SNHLY, CDR2 FYNNEI. CDR3 length: 14 residues. V was clipped by 6 bases and J by 1 base, with 10 bases between them. Written as DNA, the CDR3 is TGTGCCAGCAGAATTCGGACTTCCTACAATGAGCAGTTCTTC. The encoded protein is CASRIRTSYNEQFF.

The chain recombines TRBV25-1 with TRBJ2-7; TRBD1 aligns across 9 bases. The V and J ends lost 3 bases and 5 bases, in that order; junction bases with no gene match: 11. Per germline, CDR1 MGHDK and CDR2 SYGVNS. This CDR3 contains 16 residues. This CDR3 is CASSDGRDRDFDEQYF. CDR3 nucleotide sequence: TGTGCCAGCAGTGACGGCCGGGACAGGGACTTCGACGAGCAGTACTTC.

The chain has TRBV19 and TRBJ2-2, with D perhaps given as TRBD1 or TRBD2 (6 bases each). Germline CDR1 is LNHDA and CDR2 is SQIVND (reference sequence). The ends were cut back, 2 bases at V and 5 bases at J, with 18 bases in the middle. CDR3 length: 17 residues. CDR3: CASSIMGRGRLTGELFF. The CDR3 DNA sequence: TGTGCCAGTAGTATAATGGGCCGGGGGCGCCTAACCGGGGAGCTGTTTTTT.

This clonotype was counted between two and nine times. The genes are TRBV2 and TRBJ2-7; 7 bases are shared with TRBD2. Germline V gene sequence: CDR1 SNHLY, CDR2 FYNNEI. The CDR3 consists of 13 residues. The junction had 5 bases not matched to a gene; V was cut back by 7 bases and J by 2 bases. In nucleotides, the CDR3 is TGTGCCAGCACGGGGGGTGTCCCCTACGAGCAGTACTTC. Protein: CASTGGVPYEQYF.